One sample yielded the 22 T cell receptor beta chains listed below, sequenced in a study of blood T cell repertoires in COVID-19. Profiling relied on immunoSEQ multiplex PCR, and the TCRdb table lists in-frame clones only, not all of them. The table has about 90,000 clones, 80% seen once; the top ten hold 10%. Material for sequencing was peripheral blood. The receptors stem from a woman in her 70s with acute or convalescent COVID-19.

This clone was found a few times. The chain carries TRBV6-1 and TRBJ1-2; D remains unclear. The V gene's germline CDR1 is MNHNS and CDR2 SASEGT. V was shortened by 0 bases and J by 0 bases, with 11 bases between the two germline ends. The CDR3 consists of 16 residues. As DNA, the CDR3 is TGTGCCAGCAGTGAAGCGGGAGGGATAGCTAACTATGGCTACACCTTC. Translating gives CASSEAGGIANYGYTF.

The chain joins TRBV5-1 to TRBJ2-7; 7 bases are shared with TRBD2. Germline values: CDR1 SGHRS, CDR2 YFSETQ. The CDR3 has 13 amino acids. After removal of 4 bases from V and 7 bases from J, the junction contained 8 bases not matched to a gene. CDR3 coding DNA: TGCGCCAGCAGCATCCGACTAGCAGGGGAGCAGTACTTC. Translated: CASSIRLAGEQYF. Using reference TRBV5-1 and TRBJ2-7 for the parts outside the CDR3, the full variable domain is KAGVTQTPRYLIKTRGQQVTLSCSPISGHRSVSWYQQTPGQGLQFLFEYFSETQRNKGNFPGRFSGRQFSNSRSEMNVSTLELGDSALYLCASSIRLAGEQYFGPGTRLTVT.

The chain couples TRBV7-8 to TRBJ2-2, with TRBD1 matching 7 bases. Germline V gives CDR1 SGHVS, CDR2 FQNEAQ. The CDR3 is 14 amino acids. J was trimmed by 3 bases and V by 8 bases; bases with no gene match: 6. CDR3 coding DNA: TGTGCCAGCCGAAAAGACAGGGACACCGGGGAGCTGTTTTTT. Its protein is CASRKDRDTGELFF.

The chain combines TRBV5-5 with TRBJ1-5, with D possibly matching TRBD1 (5 bases). Germline CDR1 reads SGHKS; CDR2 reads YYEKEE (reference sequence). The CDR3 has 13 residues. V dropped 0 bases and J dropped 7 bases, with 8 bases sitting between them. The CDR3 loop reads CASSLEGQQPQHF. The CDR3 nucleotides read TGTGCCAGCAGCTTGGAGGGGCAACAGCCCCAGCATTTT.

The chain couples TRBV19 to TRBJ2-1; 9 nucleotides match TRBD1. The CDR3 contains 14 residues. Losses at the gene ends were 4 bases for V and 8 bases for J; bases not matched to a gene: 6. Germline V gene data show CDR1 as LNHDA and CDR2 as SQIVND (reference sequence). CDR3 loop: CASSRGQGRHEQFF. The CDR3 DNA sequence: TGTGCCAGTAGTAGGGGACAGGGTCGACATGAGCAGTTCTTC.

This chain connects TRBV5-1 to TRBJ2-1, with 7 nucleotides matching TRBD1. The CDR3 spans 14 residues. Trimming cost V 0 bases and J 8 bases; bases outside gene matches: 5. Looked up from germline, CDR1 is SGHRS and CDR2 is YFSETQ. The CDR3: CASSLGTGWYEQFF. CDR3 bases: TGCGCCAGCAGCTTGGGGACAGGTTGGTATGAGCAGTTCTTC.

This clone was observed a handful of times. The J gene is TRBJ1-2, the V gene TRBV7-3; D is unclear. The CDR3 has 14 amino acids. The V end was cut by 2 bases, the J end by 4 bases, with 11 bases between. The V gene's germline CDR1 is SGHTA and CDR2 FQGTGA. The CDR3 reads CASSLEGSGYGYTF. CDR3 coding DNA: TGTGCCAGCAGCTTAGAGGGTTCGGGCTATGGCTACACCTTC.

The genes are TRBV5-4 and TRBJ2-3; tentative D call: TRBD1 (5 bases). The CDR3 spans 18 residues. The germline V gene has CDR1 SGHNT and CDR2 YYREEE (reference sequence). With 3 bases removed from V and 0 bases from J, the gap between germline ends came to 20 bases. The CDR3 nucleotides are TGTGCCAGCAGCTCTGGCCAAACGTGGGGCTCTAGCACAGATACGCAGTATTTT. It yields the protein CASSSGQTWGSSTDTQYF.

The CDR3: CAWSKNTGSSYNSPLHF. CDR3 sequence (DNA): TGTGCCTGGAGTAAGAATACCGGGAGCTCCTATAATTCACCCCTCCACTTT. The chain carries TRBV30 and TRBJ1-6; no reliable D call. The CDR3 is 17 residues long. Trimming removed 2 bases at V and 0 bases at J, with 14 bases between. Germline CDR1 is GTSNPN and CDR2 is SVGIG (reference sequence). Together with reference TRBV30 and TRBJ1-6, the CDR3 gives the full variable domain: SQTIHQWPATLVQPVGSPLSLECTVEGTSNPNLYWYRQAAGRGLQLLFYSVGIGQISSEVPQNLSASRPQDRQFILSSKKLLLSDSGFYLCAWSKNTGSSYNSPLHFGNGTRLTVT.

The chain joins TRBV5-5 to TRBJ1-1; D is ambiguous. V lost 2 bases and J 1 base, leaving 6 bases between the germline ends. There are 13 residues in the CDR3. Germline CDR1 and CDR2: SGHKS and YYEKEE (reference sequence). DNA for the CDR3: TGTGCCAGCAGCTTTGGCCCGAACACTGAAGCTTTCTTT. This translates into CASSFGPNTEAFF.

The rearrangement links TRBV4-2 to TRBJ2-3; the D is unclear. There are 15 residues in the CDR3. CDR1 LGHNA and CDR2 YNFKEQ come from the germline V gene. Trimming stripped 0 bases from V and 5 bases from J, with 12 bases between. The CDR3 nucleotides read TGTGCCAGCAGCCAAGAGGGTAGCTATGGAGATACGCAGTATTTT. Translated, it gives CASSQEGSYGDTQYF.

This clone has a single count. The chain is built from TRBV6-6 and TRBJ2-2, with 7 bases fitting TRBD1. The CDR3 is made up of 15 amino acids. The germline gives CDR1 MNHNY, CDR2 SVGAGI (reference sequence). The trim removed 2 bases at V and 3 bases at J, leaving 3 bases unmatched. The CDR3 DNA reads TGTGCCAGCAGTTACACAGGGGCGTACACCGGGGAGCTGTTTTTT. This encodes CASSYTGAYTGELFF.

This chain links TRBV7-9 with TRBJ1-5, with 7 bases matching TRBD1. The CDR3 loop spans 14 amino acids. CDR1 and CDR2 from the germline V gene are SEHNR and FQNEAQ (reference sequence). V was pared by 5 bases and J by 7 bases, with 8 bases of the junction left unmatched. In DNA form, the CDR3 reads TGTGCCAGCAGCCGACAGGGAAACGGGCAGCCCCAGCATTTT. This gives the protein CASSRQGNGQPQHF.

This chain connects TRBV9 to TRBJ2-1, with 9 nucleotides matching TRBD2. Germline CDR1 SGDLS, CDR2 YYNGEE. This CDR3 spans 15 amino acids. V lost 1 base to trimming and J lost 3 bases; unmatched junction nucleotides: 2. The CDR3 sequence: CASSVNSGGYNEQFF. The CDR3 region has the DNA TGTGCCAGCAGCGTAAATAGCGGGGGCTACAATGAGCAGTTCTTC.

The gene calls are TRBV7-2 and TRBJ1-1, with 11 bases matching TRBD1. The CDR3 contains 13 residues. Germline V gives CDR1 SGHTA, CDR2 FQGNSA. V dropped 4 bases and J dropped 9; count of bases not matched to a gene: 4. CDR3 coding DNA: TGTGCCAGCAGCTCGGACAGGGGGCGAAAAGCTTTCTTT. Its translation: CASSSDRGRKAFF.

V gene TRBV23-1 combines with J gene TRBJ1-3; D is unresolved. TRBV23-1 falls under the ORF class, with uncertain function. The CDR3 is made up of 15 amino acids. V shed 0 bases and J shed 0 bases, with 6 bases lying between them. The CDR3 spells CASSQSPRSGNTIYF. The CDR3 nucleotides read TGCGCCAGCAGTCAATCTCCCCGCTCTGGAAACACCATATATTTT.

This rearrangement joins TRBV7-9 to TRBJ2-1; TRBD2 matches 12 bases. Germline CDR1 is SEHNR and CDR2 is FQNEAQ (reference sequence). CDR3 length: 14 amino acids. The trim removed 4 bases at V and 8 bases at J, leaving 3 bases unmatched. As DNA, the CDR3 is TGTGCCAGCAGCTACCGGACTAGCGGGGATGAGCAGTTCTTC. Translated: CASSYRTSGDEQFF.

The rearrangement links TRBV7-8 to TRBJ2-7; TRBD1 matches at 8 bases. Trimming cost V 4 bases and J 3 bases; bases outside gene matches: 5. The CDR3 has 14 amino acids. The germline V gene has CDR1 SGHVS and CDR2 FQNEAQ. This CDR3 is CASSYPGQVYEQYF. The CDR3 DNA reads as TGTGCCAGCAGCTACCCGGGACAGGTCTACGAGCAGTACTTC.

V gene TRBV6-5 combines with J gene TRBJ2-7, with D possibly TRBD2 on 5 matching bases. CDR1 and CDR2 from the germline V gene are MNHEY and SVGAGI. The ends were cut back, 4 bases at V and 2 bases at J, with 6 bases in the middle. The CDR3 spans 12 residues. The DNA for the CDR3 is TGTGCCAGCAGTTCCGGGACCTACGAGCAGTACTTC. Translation: CASSSGTYEQYF.

The CDR3 DNA sequence: TGTGCCAGCAGGAAGACTAGCGGGATTTACGGGGAGCTGTTTTTT. Its protein product is CASRKTSGIYGELFF. This chain connects TRBV7-6 to TRBJ2-2; 11 bases agree with TRBD2. Germline loops: CDR1 SGHVS, CDR2 FNYEAQ. Germline trimming cut 6 bases from V and 7 bases from J; bases unmatched to any gene: 7. The CDR3 has 15 residues. Using reference TRBV7-6 and TRBJ2-2 for the parts outside the CDR3, the full variable domain is GAGVSQSPRYKVTKRGQDVALRCDPISGHVSLYWYRQALGQGPEFLTYFNYEAQQDKSGLPNDRFSAERPEGSISTLTIQRTEQRDSAMYRCASRKTSGIYGELFFGEGSRLTVL.

The chain recombines TRBV5-1 with TRBJ2-1; TRBD2 matches at 12 bases. The CDR3 is made up of 15 amino acids. Germline loops: CDR1 SGHRS, CDR2 YFSETQ. Trimming cost V 2 bases and J 5 bases; bases outside gene matches: 2. As DNA, the CDR3 is TGCGCCAGCAGCTTACTAGCGGGAGGAAACAATGAGCAGTTCTTC. This encodes CASSLLAGGNNEQFF.

The gene calls are TRBV5-4 and TRBJ2-1; 11 positions agree with TRBD2. CDR1 is SGHNT and CDR2 is YYREEE in the germline V gene (reference sequence). The junction had 5 bases not matched to a gene; V was cut back by 4 bases and J by 5 bases. The CDR3 runs 15 residues. The DNA of the CDR3 is TGTGCCAGCAGCCCTAGCGGGGGGCAACACAATGAGCAGTTCTTC. Protein sequence: CASSPSGGQHNEQFF.